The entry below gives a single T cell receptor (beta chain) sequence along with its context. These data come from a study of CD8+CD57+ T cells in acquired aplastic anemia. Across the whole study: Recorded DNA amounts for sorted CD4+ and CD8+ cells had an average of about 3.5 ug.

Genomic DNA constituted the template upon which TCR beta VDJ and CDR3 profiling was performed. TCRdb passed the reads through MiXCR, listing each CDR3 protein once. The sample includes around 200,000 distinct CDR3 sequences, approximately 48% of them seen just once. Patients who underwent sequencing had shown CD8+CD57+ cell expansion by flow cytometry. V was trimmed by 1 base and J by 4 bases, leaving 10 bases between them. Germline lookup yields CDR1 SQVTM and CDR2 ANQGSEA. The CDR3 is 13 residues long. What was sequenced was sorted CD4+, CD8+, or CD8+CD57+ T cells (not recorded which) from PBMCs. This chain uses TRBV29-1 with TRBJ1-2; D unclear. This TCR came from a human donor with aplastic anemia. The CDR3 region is CSVEGGGGYGYTF. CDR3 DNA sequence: TGCAGCGTTGAAGGGGGTGGTGGCTATGGCTACACCTTC. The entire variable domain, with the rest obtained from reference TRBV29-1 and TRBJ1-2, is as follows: SAVISQKPSRDICQRGTSLTIQCQVDSQVTMMFWYRQQPGQSLTLIATANQGSEATYESGFVIDKFPISRPNLTFSTLTVSNMSPEDSSIYLCSVEGGGGYGYTFGSGTRLTVV.